This record concerns one T cell receptor beta chain sequence. No antigen is known for it. These data are taken from a study of blood T cells in healthy people across ages. Using a J-beta primer mix together with a sample-barcoded 5' primer, a second PCR was run for roughly 6 to 12 cycles. One entry per CDR3 protein, called by TCRdb with MiXCR from the 5' RACE reads. The repertoire includes about 1,800,000 distinct CDR3 sequences, under 30% of them detected once, and approximately 7.7% sits in the top ten. Findings and limits, study-wide: Long-lived and aged donors differed, with more naive CD4+ cells and higher diversity in the long-lived.

The sequenced sample consisted of blood. This TCR came from a woman in her 30s in good health.

The chain's CDR3 is CASSSRTGEGYTF. The CDR3 bases are TGTGCCAGCAGCTCAAGGACAGGGGAGGGCTACACCTTC. This sequence joins TRBV7-2 and TRBJ1-2; TRBD1 matches 9 bases. The germline CDR1 and CDR2 sequences are SGHTA and FQGNSA. Trimming removed 4 bases from V and 8 bases from J; junction bases left unmatched: 5. The CDR3 has 13 residues.